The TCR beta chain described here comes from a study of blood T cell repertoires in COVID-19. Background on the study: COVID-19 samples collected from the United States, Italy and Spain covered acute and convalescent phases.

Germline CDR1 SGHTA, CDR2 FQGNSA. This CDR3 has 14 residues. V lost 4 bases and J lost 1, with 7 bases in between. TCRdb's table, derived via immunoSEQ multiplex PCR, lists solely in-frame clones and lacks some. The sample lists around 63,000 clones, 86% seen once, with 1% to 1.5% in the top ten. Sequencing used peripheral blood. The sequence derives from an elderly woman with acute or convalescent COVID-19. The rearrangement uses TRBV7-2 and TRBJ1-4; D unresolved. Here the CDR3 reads CASSSRLTNEKLFF. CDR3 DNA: TGTGCCAGCAGCTCCAGGTTAACTAATGAAAAACTGTTTTTT. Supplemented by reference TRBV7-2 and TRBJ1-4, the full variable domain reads GAGVSQSPSNKVTEKGKDVELRCDPISGHTALYWYRQSLGQGLEFLIYFQGNSAPDKSGLPSDRFSAERTGGSVSTLTIQRTQQEDSAVYLCASSSRLTNEKLFFGSGTQLSVL.